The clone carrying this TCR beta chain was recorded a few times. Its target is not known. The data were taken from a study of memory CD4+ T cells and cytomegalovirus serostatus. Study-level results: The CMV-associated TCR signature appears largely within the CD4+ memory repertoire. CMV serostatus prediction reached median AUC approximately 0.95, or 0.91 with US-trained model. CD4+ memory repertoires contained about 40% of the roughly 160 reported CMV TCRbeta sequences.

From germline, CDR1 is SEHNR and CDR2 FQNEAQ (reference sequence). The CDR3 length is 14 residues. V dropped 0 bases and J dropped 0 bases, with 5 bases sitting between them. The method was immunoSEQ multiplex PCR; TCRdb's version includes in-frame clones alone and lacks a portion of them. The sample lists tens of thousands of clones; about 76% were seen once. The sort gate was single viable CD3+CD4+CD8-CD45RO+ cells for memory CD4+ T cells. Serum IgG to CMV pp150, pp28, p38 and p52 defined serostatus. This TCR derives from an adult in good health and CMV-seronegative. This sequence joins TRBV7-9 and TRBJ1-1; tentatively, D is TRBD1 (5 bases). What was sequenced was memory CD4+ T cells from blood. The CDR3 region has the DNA TGTGCCAGCAGCTTAGCGGGGCTGAACACTGAAGCTTTCTTT. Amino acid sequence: CASSLAGLNTEAFF.